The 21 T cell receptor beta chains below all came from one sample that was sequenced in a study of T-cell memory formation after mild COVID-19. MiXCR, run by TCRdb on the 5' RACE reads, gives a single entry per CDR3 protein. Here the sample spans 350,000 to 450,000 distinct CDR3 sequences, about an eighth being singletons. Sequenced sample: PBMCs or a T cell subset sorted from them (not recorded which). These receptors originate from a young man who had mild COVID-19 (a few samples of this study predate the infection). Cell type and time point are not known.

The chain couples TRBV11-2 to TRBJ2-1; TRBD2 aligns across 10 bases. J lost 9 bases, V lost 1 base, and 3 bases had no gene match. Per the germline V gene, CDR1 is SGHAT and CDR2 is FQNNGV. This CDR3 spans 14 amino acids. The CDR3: CASSLGLAGVEQFF. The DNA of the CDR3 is TGTGCCAGCAGCTTAGGGCTAGCGGGGGTTGAGCAGTTCTTC. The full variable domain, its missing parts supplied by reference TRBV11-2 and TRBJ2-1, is EAGVAQSPRYKIIEKRQSVAFWCNPISGHATLYWYQQILGQGPKLLIQFQNNGVVDDSQLPKDRFSAERLKGVDSTLKIQPAKLEDSAVYLCASSLGLAGVEQFFGPGTRLTVL.

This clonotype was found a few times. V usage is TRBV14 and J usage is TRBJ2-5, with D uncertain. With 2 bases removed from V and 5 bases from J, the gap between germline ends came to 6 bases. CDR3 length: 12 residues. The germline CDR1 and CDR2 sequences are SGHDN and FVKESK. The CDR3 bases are TGTGCCAGCAGCCAACTCGGGGAGACCCAGTACTTC. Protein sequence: CASSQLGETQYF.

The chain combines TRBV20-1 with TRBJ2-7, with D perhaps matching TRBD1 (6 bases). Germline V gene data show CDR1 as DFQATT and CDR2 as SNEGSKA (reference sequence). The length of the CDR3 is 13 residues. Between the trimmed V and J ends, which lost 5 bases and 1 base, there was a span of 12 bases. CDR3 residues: CSAWDTSSYEQYV. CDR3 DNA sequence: TGCAGTGCTTGGGACACTTCGTCCTACGAGCAGTACGTC.

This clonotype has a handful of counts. The DNA for the CDR3 is TGCGCCAGCAGCTTGGAACCGAGCTCCTACAATGAGCAGTTCTTC. The encoded protein is CASSLEPSSYNEQFF. The chain has TRBV5-1 and TRBJ2-1; D is unresolved. In germline, CDR1 is SGHRS, CDR2 YFSETQ. This CDR3 has 15 residues. V lost 0 bases, J lost 0 bases, and 7 bases lay in between.

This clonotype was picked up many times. CDR3 loop: CASSKVAGRSTDTQYF. The CDR3 DNA reads as TGTGCCAGCAGCAAGGTGGCCGGGCGGAGCACAGATACGCAGTATTTT. V gene TRBV7-2 combines with J gene TRBJ2-3, with D unresolved. Germline V gene lookup returns CDR1 SGHTA and CDR2 FQGNSA. The length of the CDR3 is 16 residues. V was shortened by 5 bases and J by 0 bases, with 15 bases between the two germline ends.

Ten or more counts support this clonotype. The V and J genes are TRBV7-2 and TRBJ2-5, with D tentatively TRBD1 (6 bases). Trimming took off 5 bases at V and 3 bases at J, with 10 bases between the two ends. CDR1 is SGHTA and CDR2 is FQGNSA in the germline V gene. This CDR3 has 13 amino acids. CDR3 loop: CASSMGTKETQYF. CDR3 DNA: TGTGCCAGCAGCATGGGGACAAAAGAGACCCAGTACTTC. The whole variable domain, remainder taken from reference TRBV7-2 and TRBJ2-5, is GAGVSQSPSNKVTEKGKDVELRCDPISGHTALYWYRQSLGQGLEFLIYFQGNSAPDKSGLPSDRFSAERTGGSVSTLTIQRTQQEDSAVYLCASSMGTKETQYFGPGTRLLVL.

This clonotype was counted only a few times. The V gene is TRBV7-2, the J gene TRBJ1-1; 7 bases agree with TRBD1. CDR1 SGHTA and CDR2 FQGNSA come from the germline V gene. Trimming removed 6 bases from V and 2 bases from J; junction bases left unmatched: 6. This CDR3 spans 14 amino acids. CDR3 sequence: CASSKGGSNTEAFF. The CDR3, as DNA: TGTGCCAGCAGTAAAGGGGGCTCAAACACTGAAGCTTTCTTT.

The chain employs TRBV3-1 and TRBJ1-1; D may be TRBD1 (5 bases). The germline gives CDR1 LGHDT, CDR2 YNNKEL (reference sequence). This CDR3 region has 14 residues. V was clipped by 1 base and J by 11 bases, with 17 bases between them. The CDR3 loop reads CASSQVGAQGTAFF. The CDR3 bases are TGTGCCAGCAGCCAAGTGGGAGCTCAAGGGACGGCTTTCTTT. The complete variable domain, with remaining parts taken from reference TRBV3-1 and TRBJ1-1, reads DTAVSQTPKYLVTQMGNDKSIKCEQNLGHDTMYWYKQDSKKFLKIMFSYNNKELIINETVPNRFSPKSPDKAHLNLHINSLELGDSAVYFCASSQVGAQGTAFFGQGTRLTVV.

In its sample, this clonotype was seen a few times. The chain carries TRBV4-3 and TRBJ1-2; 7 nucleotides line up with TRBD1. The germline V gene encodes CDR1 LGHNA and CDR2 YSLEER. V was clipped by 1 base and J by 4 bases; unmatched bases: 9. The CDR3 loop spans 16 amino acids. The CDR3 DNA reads TGCGCCAGCAGCCAAGGAGTAGGGGGCGCGGGCTATGGCTACACCTTC. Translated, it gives CASSQGVGGAGYGYTF.

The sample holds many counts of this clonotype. For the CDR3, the DNA is TGCAGCGTTGACCCAACGAACACCGGGGAGCTGTTTTTT. Protein product: CSVDPTNTGELFF. This chain joins TRBV29-1 and TRBJ2-2; D not resolved. The CDR3 spans 13 residues. Germline values: CDR1 SQVTM, CDR2 ANQGSEA. V was cut by 3 bases and J by 0 bases, with 5 bases left in between.

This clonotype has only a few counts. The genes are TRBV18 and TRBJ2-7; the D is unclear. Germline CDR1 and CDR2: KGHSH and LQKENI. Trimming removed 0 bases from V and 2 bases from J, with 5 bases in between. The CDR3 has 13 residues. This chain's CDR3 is CASSPPQTYEQYF. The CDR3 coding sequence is TGTGCCAGCTCACCACCACAGACCTACGAGCAGTACTTC.

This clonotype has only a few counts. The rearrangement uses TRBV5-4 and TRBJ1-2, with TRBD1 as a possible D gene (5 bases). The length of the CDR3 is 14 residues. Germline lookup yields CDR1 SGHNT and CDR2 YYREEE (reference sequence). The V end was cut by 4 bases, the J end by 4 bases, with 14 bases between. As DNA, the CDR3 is TGTGCCAGCAGCCGCTCGGCCGGGACCTATGGCTACACCTTC. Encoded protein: CASSRSAGTYGYTF. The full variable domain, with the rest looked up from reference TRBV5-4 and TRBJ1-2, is ETGVTQSPTHLIKTRGQQVTLRCSSQSGHNTVSWYQQALGQGPQFIFQYYREEENGRGNFPPRFSGLQFPNYSSELNVNALELDDSALYLCASSRSAGTYGYTFGSGTRLTVV.

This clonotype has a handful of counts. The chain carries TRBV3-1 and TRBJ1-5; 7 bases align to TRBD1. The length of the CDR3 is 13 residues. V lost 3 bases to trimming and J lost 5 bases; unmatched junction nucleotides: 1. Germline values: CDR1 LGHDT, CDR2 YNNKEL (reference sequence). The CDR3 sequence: CASSHQGDQPQHF. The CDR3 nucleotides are TGTGCCAGCAGCCACCAGGGGGATCAGCCCCAGCATTTT. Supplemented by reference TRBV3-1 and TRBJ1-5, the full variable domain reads DTAVSQTPKYLVTQMGNDKSIKCEQNLGHDTMYWYKQDSKKFLKIMFSYNNKELIINETVPNRFSPKSPDKAHLNLHINSLELGDSAVYFCASSHQGDQPQHFGDGTRLSIL.

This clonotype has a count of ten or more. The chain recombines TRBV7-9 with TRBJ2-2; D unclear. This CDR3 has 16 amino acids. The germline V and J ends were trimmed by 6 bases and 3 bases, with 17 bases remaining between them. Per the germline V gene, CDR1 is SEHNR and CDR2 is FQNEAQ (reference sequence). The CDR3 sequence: CASRKNRDGDTGELFF. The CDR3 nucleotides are TGTGCCAGCAGGAAAAACCGAGACGGCGACACCGGGGAGCTGTTTTTT.

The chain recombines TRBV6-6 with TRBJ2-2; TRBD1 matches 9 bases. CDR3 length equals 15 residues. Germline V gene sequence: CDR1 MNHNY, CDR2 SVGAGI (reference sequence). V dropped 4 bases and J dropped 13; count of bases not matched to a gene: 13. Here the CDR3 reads CASSSLVTGGAWLFF. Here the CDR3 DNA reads TGTGCCAGCAGTTCACTAGTAACAGGGGGCGCATGGCTGTTTTTT.

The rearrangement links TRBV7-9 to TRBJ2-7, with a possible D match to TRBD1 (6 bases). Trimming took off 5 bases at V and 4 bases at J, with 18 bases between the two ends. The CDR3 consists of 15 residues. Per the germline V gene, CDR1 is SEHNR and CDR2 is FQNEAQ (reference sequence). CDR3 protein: CASSPALAGDYEQYF. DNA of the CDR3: TGTGCCAGCAGCCCAGCTTTGGCAGGGGATTACGAGCAGTACTTC. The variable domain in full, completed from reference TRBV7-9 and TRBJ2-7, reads DTGVSQNPRHKITKRGQNVTFRCDPISEHNRLYWYRQTLGQGPEFLTYFQNEAQLEKSRLLSDRFSAERPKGSFSTLEIQRTEQGDSAMYLCASSPALAGDYEQYFGPGTRLTVT.

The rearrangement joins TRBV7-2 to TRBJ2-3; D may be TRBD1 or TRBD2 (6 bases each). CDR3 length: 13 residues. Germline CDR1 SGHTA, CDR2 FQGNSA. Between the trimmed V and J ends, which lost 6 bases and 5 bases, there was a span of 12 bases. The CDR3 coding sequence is TGTGCCAGCAGAGGGGGAGGCGAAGATACGCAGTATTTT. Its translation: CASRGGGEDTQYF.

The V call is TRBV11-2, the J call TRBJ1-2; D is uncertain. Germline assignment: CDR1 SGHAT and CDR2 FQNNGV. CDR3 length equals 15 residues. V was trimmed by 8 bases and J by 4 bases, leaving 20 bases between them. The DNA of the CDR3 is TGTGCCAGCTCCTCCGTGCGGGTGGCTTTCTATGGCTACACCTTC. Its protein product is CASSSVRVAFYGYTF. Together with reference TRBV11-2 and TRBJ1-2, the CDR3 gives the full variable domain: EAGVAQSPRYKIIEKRQSVAFWCNPISGHATLYWYQQILGQGPKLLIQFQNNGVVDDSQLPKDRFSAERLKGVDSTLKIQPAKLEDSAVYLCASSSVRVAFYGYTFGSGTRLTVV.

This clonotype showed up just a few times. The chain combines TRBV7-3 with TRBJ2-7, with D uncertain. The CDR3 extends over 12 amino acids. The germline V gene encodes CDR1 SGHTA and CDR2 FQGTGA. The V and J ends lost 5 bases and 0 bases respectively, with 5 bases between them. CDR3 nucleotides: TGTGCCAGCAGCCCCGTCTCCTACGAGCAGTACGTC. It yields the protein CASSPVSYEQYV.

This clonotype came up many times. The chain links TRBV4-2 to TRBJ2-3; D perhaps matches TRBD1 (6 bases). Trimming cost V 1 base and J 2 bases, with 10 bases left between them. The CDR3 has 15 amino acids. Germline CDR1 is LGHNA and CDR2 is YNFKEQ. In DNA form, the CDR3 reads TGTGCCAGCAGCCAAGGGGGGACACACACAGATACGCAGTATTTT. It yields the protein CASSQGGTHTDTQYF.

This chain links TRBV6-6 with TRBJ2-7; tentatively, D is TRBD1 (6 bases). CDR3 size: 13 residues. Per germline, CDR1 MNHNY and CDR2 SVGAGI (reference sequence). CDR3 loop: CASNYREGYEQYV. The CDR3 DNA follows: TGTGCCAGCAATTACAGGGAAGGCTACGAGCAGTACGTC.